The sequence of this TCR beta chain was determined in a study of blood T cell repertoires in COVID-19. Overall study context: Samples representing acute and convalescent COVID-19 were sourced from the United States, Italy and Spain. The analysed material was cDNA or gDNA that came from T cells, B-cell-depleted T cells, or PBMCs.

Germline CDR1 reads LGHNA; CDR2 reads YNFKEQ. Trimming stripped 0 bases from V and 5 bases from J, with 13 bases between. CDR3 size: 16 residues. TCRdb's copy holds only in-frame clones and misses some; the assay was immunoSEQ multiplex PCR. The sample contains over 100,000 clones, roughly 86% of which appear only once. The chain carries TRBV4-2 and TRBJ1-4; the D gene is possibly TRBD1 (5 bases). The sequence derives from a man in his forties or fifties with active or convalescent COVID-19. Material for sequencing was peripheral blood. This CDR3 is CASSQEGQGKNEKLFF. DNA for the CDR3: TGTGCCAGCAGCCAAGAGGGCCAGGGAAAGAATGAAAAACTGTTTTTT.